This is a list of T cell receptor beta chains from one sample in a study of cytomegalovirus exposure and HLA in healthy donors. Measured with immunoSEQ multiplex PCR; TCRdb has only the in-frame clones, and not every one. The sample carries under 200,000 clones, 60% to 80% recorded once. Sequencing used PBMCs. Receptor source: a man aged 55 to 70 in good health and CMV-seronegative. Both conserved end residues are part of each CDR3. D genes are given only for firm matches. Where a row states a size, it is once, few, many or the class of an expanded clone; other rows omit it.

>NA|NA|TRBV27|TRBJ2-5
TGTGCCAGCAGTATAACAGGTGTAGGGACCCAGTACTTC
CASSITGVGTQYF
>NA|NA|TRBV20-1|TRBJ1-2
TGCAGTGTCACAAAGACGGGACTCTACACCTTC
CSVTKTGLYTF
>NA|NA|TRBV29-1|TRBJ2-4
TGCAGCGTTGAAGGGCAGGGGTTCATTCAGTACTTC
CSVEGQGFIQYF
>NA|NA|TRBV27|TRBJ2-3
TGTGCCAGCAGTTTATCGGGACACTTAAGCACAGATACGCAGTATTTT
CASSLSGHLSTDTQYF
>NA|TRBD1|TRBV25-1|TRBJ2-7
TGTGCCAGCAGTGGCGGACAGGGCTACGAGCAGTACTTC
CASSGGQGYEQYF
>NA|NA|TRBV6-1|TRBJ2-1
TGTGCCAGCAGTAATAGCGGAGCCTCCTACAATGAGCAGTTCTTC
CASSNSGASYNEQFF
>NA|TRBD1|TRBV15|TRBJ1-2
TGTGCCACCAGCAGGTCCCGGGACAGCTATGGCTACACCTTC
CATSRSRDSYGYTF
>NA|TRBD2|TRBV7-9|TRBJ2-1
TGTGCCAGCAGCGCACCCGGGACTAGCGGGGGTGAGCAGTTCTTC
CASSAPGTSGGEQFF
>NA|TRBD1|TRBV6-4|TRBJ2-4
TGTGCCAGCAGTGACTCGAGAGGGGGCCCTACCAAAAACATTCAGTACTTC
CASSDSRGGPTKNIQYF
>NA|TRBD2|TRBV28|TRBJ2-1
TGTGCCAGCAGTTGGACTAGCCATGAGCAGTTCTTC
CASSWTSHEQFF
>NA|TRBD2|TRBV5-1|TRBJ2-2
TGCGCCAGCAGCTTGCAAGCGGGGGGCCAGGGCACCGGGGAGCTGTTTTTT
CASSLQAGGQGTGELFF
>NA|NA|TRBV1|TRBJ2-2
TGCACCAGCAGCCAAGGGGGCGGGGATAAGGGCGGGGAGCTGTTTTTT
CTSSQGGGDKGGELFF
>NA|TRBD1|TRBV29-1|TRBJ2-3
TGCAGCGTTGAAATCAGACAGGGCCACCCGGTCGATACGCAGTATTTT
CSVEIRQGHPVDTQYF
>once|NA|TRBV5-1|TRBJ2-3
TGCGCCAGCAGACCGAGCCGGGGGGCCCCAGATACGCAGTATTTT
CASRPSRGAPDTQYF
>NA|NA|TRBV5-4|TRBJ1-5
TGTGCCAGCAGCTCCCGAGGGGTGGAGGGGCCCCAGAATTTT
CASSSRGVEGPQNF
>NA|NA|TRBV11-3|TRBJ2-3
TGTGCCAGCAGCCCCCAGGCAGCCACAGATACGCAGTATTTT
CASSPQAATDTQYF
>NA|NA|TRBV19|TRBJ1-1
TGTGCCACCCGACAGATGATGAACACTGAAGCTTTCTTT
CATRQMMNTEAFF
>NA|TRBD2|TRBV6-5|TRBJ2-7
TGTGCCAGCATCGACGTAGCGGGGACTTACGAGCAGTACTTC
CASIDVAGTYEQYF
>NA|TRBD2|TRBV19|TRBJ2-1
TGTGCCAGTAGTATGGCGGCTAGCGGGAGGAAGAGTCGCAATGAGCAGTTCTTC
CASSMAASGRKSRNEQFF
>few|NA|TRBV2|TRBJ1-1
TGTGCCAGCGATCGGACGGGGATGAACACTGAAGCTTTCTTT
CASDRTGMNTEAFF
>NA|NA|TRBV9|TRBJ2-1
TGTGCCAGCAGCGCGGGACTCCCTTCCCACAATGAGCAGTTCTTC
CASSAGLPSHNEQFF
>NA|TRBD1|TRBV25-1|TRBJ2-7
TGTGCCAGCGCGAACAGGGGCCACTACGAGCAGTACTTC
CASANRGHYEQYF
>NA|NA|TRBV5-1|TRBJ1-1
TGCGCCAGCAGTTTATCGGGGGGCGGAACTGAAGCTTTCTTT
CASSLSGGGTEAFF
>NA|NA|TRBV30|TRBJ2-5
TGTGCCAGCCACAGGGGGGGAGGCCAAGAGACCCAGTACTTC
CASHRGGGQETQYF
>NA|TRBD2|TRBV30|TRBJ2-1
TGTGCCTGGAGTGTACAACTAGCGGCCTCCTACAATGAGCAGTTCTTC
CAWSVQLAASYNEQFF
>few|NA|TRBV5-6|TRBJ1-1
TGTGCCAGCAGCTCTATCTATGGGGGGGCGGACACTGAAGCTTTCTTT
CASSSIYGGADTEAFF
>NA|TRBD1|TRBV5-1|TRBJ2-5
TGCGCCAGCAGCCTCCAGGGGGCTACAGAGACCCAGTACTTC
CASSLQGATETQYF